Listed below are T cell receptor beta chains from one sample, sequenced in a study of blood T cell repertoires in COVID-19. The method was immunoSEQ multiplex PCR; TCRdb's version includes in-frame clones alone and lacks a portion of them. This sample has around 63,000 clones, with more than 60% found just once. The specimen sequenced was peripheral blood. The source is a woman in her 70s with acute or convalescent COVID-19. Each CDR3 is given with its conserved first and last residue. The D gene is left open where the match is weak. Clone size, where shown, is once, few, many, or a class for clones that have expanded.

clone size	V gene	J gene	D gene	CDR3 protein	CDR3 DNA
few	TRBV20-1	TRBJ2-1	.	CSASRLSSYNEQFF	TGCAGTGCTAGTAGACTTAGCTCCTACAATGAGCAGTTCTTC
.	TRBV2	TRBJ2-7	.	CASDKDRPSYEQYF	TGTGCCAGCGATAAAGACAGGCCCTCCTACGAGCAGTACTTC
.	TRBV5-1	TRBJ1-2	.	CASSFLAGSYGYTF	TGCGCCAGCAGTTTTCTGGCGGGGAGCTATGGCTACACCTTC
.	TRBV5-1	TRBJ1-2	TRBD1	CASSLGAGGANGYTF	TGCGCCAGCAGCTTGGGGGCAGGGGGCGCCAATGGCTACACCTTC
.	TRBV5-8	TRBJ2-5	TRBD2	CASSSGLAGGPEETQYF	TGTGCCAGCAGCTCGGGACTAGCGGGGGGCCCTGAAGAGACCCAGTACTTC
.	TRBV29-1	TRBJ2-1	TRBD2	CSVSKRGEHNEQFF	TGCAGCGTTTCTAAGCGGGGGGAACACAATGAGCAGTTCTTC
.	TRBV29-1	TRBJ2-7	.	CSVRGTAAYEQYF	TGCAGCGTTCGGGGGACAGCCGCCTACGAGCAGTACTTC
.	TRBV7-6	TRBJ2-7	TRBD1	CASSFKQGASYEQYF	TGTGCCAGCAGCTTTAAGCAGGGGGCATCCTACGAGCAGTACTTC
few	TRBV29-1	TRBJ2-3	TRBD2	CSQSGGVGDTQYF	TGCAGCCAAAGCGGGGGAGTGGGAGATACGCAGTATTTT
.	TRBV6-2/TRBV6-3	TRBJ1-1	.	CASSYDWAKDTEAFF	TGTGCCAGCAGTTACGATTGGGCGAAGGACACTGAAGCTTTCTTT
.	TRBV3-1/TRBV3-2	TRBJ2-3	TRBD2	CASSPGLARLADTQYF	TGTGCCAGCAGTCCGGGACTAGCGCGCCTAGCAGATACGCAGTATTTT
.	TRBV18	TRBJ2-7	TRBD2	CASSPGLAGGIYEQYF	TGTGCCAGCTCACCGGGACTAGCGGGGGGTATCTACGAGCAGTACTTC
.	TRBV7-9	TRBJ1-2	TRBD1	CASSSPGQENYGYTF	TGTGCCAGCAGCTCTCCGGGACAGGAGAACTATGGCTACACCTTC
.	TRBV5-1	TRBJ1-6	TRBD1	CASSLRDREDSPLHF	TGCGCCAGCAGCTTGAGGGACAGGGAGGATTCACCCCTCCACTTT
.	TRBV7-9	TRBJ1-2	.	CASSLGLPTRYGYTF	TGTGCCAGCAGCTTGGGGCTGCCGACTCGATATGGCTACACCTTC
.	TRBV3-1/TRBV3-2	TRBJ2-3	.	CASSRATSTDTQYF	TGTGCCAGCAGCCGGGCTACAAGCACAGATACGCAGTATTTT
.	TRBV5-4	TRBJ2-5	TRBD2	CASSVGLAGGPGETQYF	TGTGCCAGCAGCGTGGGACTAGCGGGGGGGCCGGGAGAGACCCAGTACTTC
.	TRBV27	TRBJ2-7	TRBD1	CASSLGTEYEQYF	TGTGCCAGCAGTCTTGGGACAGAATACGAGCAGTACTTC
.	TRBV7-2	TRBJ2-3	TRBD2	CACRQSGGALDTQYF	TGTGCCTGTAGGCAGAGCGGGGGGGCGCTAGATACGCAGTATTTT
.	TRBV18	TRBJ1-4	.	CASSPAGQEKLFF	TGTGCCAGCTCACCGGCAGGGCAGGAAAAACTGTTTTTT
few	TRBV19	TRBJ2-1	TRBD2	CASTPLLGLAGGANEQFF	TGTGCCAGTACCCCCCTCCTCGGACTAGCGGGGGGGGCCAATGAGCAGTTCTTC
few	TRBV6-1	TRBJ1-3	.	CASSERRELSGNTIYF	TGTGCCAGCAGTGAACGGAGGGAACTTTCTGGAAACACCATATATTTT
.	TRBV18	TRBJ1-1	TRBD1	CASSRTGGKWNTEAFF	TGTGCCAGCTCACGGACAGGCGGAAAATGGAACACTGAAGCTTTCTTT
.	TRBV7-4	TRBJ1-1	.	CASSFLICQGRDVVWVSTEAFF	TGTGCCAGCAGCTTCTTGATTTGTCAAGGGCGGGACGTTGTTTGGGTAAGCACTGAAGCTTTCTTT
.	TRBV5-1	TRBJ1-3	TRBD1	CASSLLGQPVNTIYF	TGCGCCAGCAGCTTGTTGGGACAGCCGGTAAACACCATATATTTT
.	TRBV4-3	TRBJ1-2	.	CASSQDLTGFGYTF	TGCGCCAGCAGCCAAGATCTGACAGGATTTGGCTACACCTTC
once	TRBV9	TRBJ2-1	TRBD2	CASSSGGISYNEQFF	TGTGCCAGCAGCTCGGGGGGGATATCCTACAATGAGCAGTTCTTC
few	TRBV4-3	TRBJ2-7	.	CASSLQQGSSYEQYF	TGCGCCAGCAGCCTCCAACAGGGTTCCTCCTACGAGCAGTACTTC
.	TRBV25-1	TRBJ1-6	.	CASSDNADSPLHF	TGTGCCAGCAGTGATAACGCGGATTCACCCCTCCACTTT
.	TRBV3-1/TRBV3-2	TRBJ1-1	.	CASGGPRDEAFF	TGTGCCAGCGGAGGGCCGCGCGATGAAGCTTTCTTT
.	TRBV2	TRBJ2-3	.	CASSERGEGTQYF	TGTGCCAGCAGTGAAAGGGGGGAGGGTACGCAGTATTTT
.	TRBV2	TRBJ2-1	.	CASKQDREGYNEQFF	TGTGCCAGCAAGCAGGACAGGGAGGGTTACAATGAGCAGTTCTTC
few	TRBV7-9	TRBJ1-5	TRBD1	CASSRTGQDYQPQHF	TGTGCCAGCAGCCGAACGGGACAGGATTATCAGCCCCAGCATTTT
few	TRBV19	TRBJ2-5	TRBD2	CASSIGPSGPLKETQYF	TGTGCCAGTAGTATAGGCCCTAGCGGGCCACTAAAAGAGACCCAGTACTTC
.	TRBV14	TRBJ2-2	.	CASSQDLYPGVTGELFF	TGTGCCAGCAGCCAAGATCTCTATCCGGGAGTAACCGGGGAGCTGTTTTTT
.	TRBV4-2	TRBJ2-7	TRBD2	CASSPPGGRVSYEQYF	TGTGCCAGCAGCCCCCCGGGAGGGAGAGTCTCCTACGAGCAGTACTTC
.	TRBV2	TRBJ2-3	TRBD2	CASSGRTSGGATDTQYF	TGTGCCAGCAGTGGACGGACTAGCGGGGGGGCAACAGATACGCAGTATTTT
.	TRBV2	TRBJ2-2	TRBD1	CASSQTGGANTGELFF	TGTGCCAGCAGTCAAACAGGGGGAGCGAACACCGGGGAGCTGTTTTTT
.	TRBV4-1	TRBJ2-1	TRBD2	CASSQVGKRTSSNEQFF	TGCGCCAGCAGCCAAGTTGGCAAGCGGACTAGTAGCAATGAGCAGTTCTTC
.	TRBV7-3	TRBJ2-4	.	CASSLGGPVGIQYF	TGTGCCAGCAGCCTCGGGGGGCCGGTAGGCATTCAGTACTTC
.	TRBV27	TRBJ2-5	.	CASSLPRGDFQETQYF	TGTGCCAGCAGTTTACCCAGGGGAGATTTTCAAGAGACCCAGTACTTC
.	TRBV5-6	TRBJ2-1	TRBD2	CASSKLAGGNNEQFF	TGTGCCAGCAGCAAACTAGCGGGGGGGAACAATGAGCAGTTCTTC
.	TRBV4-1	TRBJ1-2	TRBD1	CASSQGGQGLSAGYTF	TGCGCCAGCAGCCAGGGAGGACAGGGGTTATCGGCTGGCTACACCTTC
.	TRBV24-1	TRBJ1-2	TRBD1	CATSEDRDRDNYGYTF	TGTGCCACCAGTGAGGACCGGGACAGAGATAACTATGGCTACACCTTC
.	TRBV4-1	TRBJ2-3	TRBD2	CASSQSLAGGRFGGTQYF	TGCGCCAGCAGCCAATCCCTAGCGGGGGGGCGGTTCGGTGGTACGCAGTATTTT
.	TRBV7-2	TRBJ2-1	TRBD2	CASSARLAGGHEQFF	TGTGCCAGCAGCGCCAGACTAGCGGGGGGTCATGAGCAGTTCTTC
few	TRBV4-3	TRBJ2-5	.	CASSQDPSLGQRGGETQYF	TGCGCCAGCAGCCAAGATCCTTCTCTGGGGCAGCGTGGGGGGGAGACCCAGTACTTC
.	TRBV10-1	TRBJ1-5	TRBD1	CASSHRGRSNQPQHF	TGCGCCAGCAGCCACAGGGGGCGAAGCAATCAGCCCCAGCATTTT
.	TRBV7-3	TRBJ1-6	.	CASSLKGDNSPLHF	TGTGCCAGCAGCTTAAAAGGGGATAATTCACCCCTCCACTTT
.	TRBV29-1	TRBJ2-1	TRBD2	CSAPSGGANEQFF	TGCAGCGCCCCTAGCGGGGGGGCCAATGAGCAGTTCTTC
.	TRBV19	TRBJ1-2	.	CASSIRGLFNYGYTF	TGTGCCAGTAGTATACGGGGACTGTTTAACTATGGCTACACCTTC
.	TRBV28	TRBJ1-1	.	CASSLGGAENTEAFF	TGTGCCAGCAGTTTAGGGGGCGCCGAGAACACTGAAGCTTTCTTT
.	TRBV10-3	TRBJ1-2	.	CAISESGGYTF	TGTGCCATCAGTGAGTCCGGTGGCTACACCTTC
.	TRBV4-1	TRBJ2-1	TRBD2	CASSQDSGGEEFF	TGCGCCAGCAGCCAAGATAGCGGGGGTGAGGAGTTCTTC
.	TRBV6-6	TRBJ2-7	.	CASSYSIGYEQYF	TGTGCCAGCAGTTACTCGATCGGCTACGAGCAGTACTTC